This entry features one T cell receptor beta chain sequence. Other DNA sequences within the sample encode an identical CDR3. Produced via immunoSEQ multiplex PCR; TCRdb's table is partial and in-frame only. Here the sample spans 400,000 to 450,000 clones, about 87% being singletons. The source of the sample is a study of blood T cell repertoires in COVID-19. The source of this sequence is a woman aged 45-59 years with COVID-19, enrolled during active disease. Sequenced input: peripheral blood.

The DNA of the CDR3 is TGTGCCAGTAGTCTCAACACTGAAGCTTTCTTT. Residues: CASSLNTEAFF. The chain carries TRBV19 and TRBJ1-1; D gene ambiguous. V was pared by 5 bases and J by 2 bases, with 3 bases between. The CDR3 is made up of 11 amino acids. From germline, CDR1 is LNHDA and CDR2 SQIVND (reference sequence).